Listed here is a single T cell receptor beta chain. The CDR3 spans 15 residues. Germline assignment: CDR1 LGHDT and CDR2 YNNKEL (reference sequence). V lost 4 bases and J 2 bases, leaving 15 bases between the germline ends. These data come from a study of T cell responses to AZD1222 COVID-19 vaccine. This table comes from immunoSEQ multiplex PCR, and its TCRdb copy is limited to in-frame clones, with some not included. This sample has about 220,000 clones, with about 92% found just once. J is TRBJ2-7 and V is TRBV3-1 (or the pseudogene TRBV3-2); D is perhaps TRBD2 (5 bases). The sequence came from an adult in good health. The sample here was peripheral blood, taken on day 0 of MenACWY control vaccination. The CDR3 DNA reads TGTGCCAGCAGCCCTAAGCCGGACGGGACCTACGAGCAGTACTTC. Its protein product is CASSPKPDGTYEQYF.